This T cell receptor beta chain was profiled in a study of human T cells and chemical hapten exposure. The overall study: Donors were sensitized with 2% DPC on the upper inner arm. Study outcomes and limitations: The formation of large CDR3 similarity clusters by expanded TCRs significantly exceeded that of controls. TCRs whose frequency exceeded 1 in 1000 remained the same following DPC sensitization.

Ten or more counts support this clonotype. The antigen remains undetermined. CDR3 size: 14 residues. Trimming took 2 bases from V and 2 from J, leaving 9 bases between them. Per the germline V gene, CDR1 is ENHRY and CDR2 is SYGVKD. TCRdb re-analysed the RACE reads in MiXCR, keeping a single row per CDR3 protein. The profile shows about 120,000 distinct CDR3 sequences, approximately 12% of them singletons. Documented time point: pre-sensitization, week 0. Indicated treatment: therapeutic diphenylcyclopropenone sensitization with weekly scalp DPC. This chain joins TRBV10-3 and TRBJ2-5; tentatively, D is TRBD1 (5 bases). The source material was whole blood, sampled in connection with sensitization to the hapten diphenylcyclopropenone (DPC). The TCR was taken from a woman aged 18-35 years with alopecia areata. Some clones in this sample may be carry-over from other donors' samples. CDR3 coding DNA: TGTGCCATCAGTGAGACAGGAGCACAAGAGACCCAGTACTTC. Encoded protein: CAISETGAQETQYF.